This TCR beta chain was found in a study of identical twins. Notes on the study in general: Compared with models, monozygotic twins showed more out-of-frame TCR alpha sharing. Whereas memory repertoires showed no such difference, abundant cord blood beta clonotypes carried fewer insertions.

Germline loops: CDR1 LNHNV, CDR2 YYDKDF (reference sequence). This CDR3 spans 17 amino acids. The V gene lost 0 bases and the J gene lost 5 bases, with 16 bases spanning the gap. TCRdb passed the 5' RACE reads through MiXCR, listing each CDR3 protein once. The sample lists over 550,000 distinct CDR3 sequences; roughly 6.6% were seen once. With respect to this clonotype: The antigen is not known.

Donors uniformly comprised healthy Caucasians. The data also belong to a second study, concerning yellow fever vaccine responses in identical twins. That source adds: Reported findings indicate that twins' vaccine T cell responses seemed partially convergent, partially personalized.

The receptor's source is a young woman in good health. V and J are TRBV15 and TRBJ2-2, with a possible D match to TRBD1 (5 bases). The sequenced sample consisted of PBMCs. The CDR3 loop is CATSRDPYSGKTGELFF. The DNA of the CDR3 is TGTGCCACCAGCAGAGATCCCTATTCAGGGAAAACCGGGGAGCTGTTTTTT.